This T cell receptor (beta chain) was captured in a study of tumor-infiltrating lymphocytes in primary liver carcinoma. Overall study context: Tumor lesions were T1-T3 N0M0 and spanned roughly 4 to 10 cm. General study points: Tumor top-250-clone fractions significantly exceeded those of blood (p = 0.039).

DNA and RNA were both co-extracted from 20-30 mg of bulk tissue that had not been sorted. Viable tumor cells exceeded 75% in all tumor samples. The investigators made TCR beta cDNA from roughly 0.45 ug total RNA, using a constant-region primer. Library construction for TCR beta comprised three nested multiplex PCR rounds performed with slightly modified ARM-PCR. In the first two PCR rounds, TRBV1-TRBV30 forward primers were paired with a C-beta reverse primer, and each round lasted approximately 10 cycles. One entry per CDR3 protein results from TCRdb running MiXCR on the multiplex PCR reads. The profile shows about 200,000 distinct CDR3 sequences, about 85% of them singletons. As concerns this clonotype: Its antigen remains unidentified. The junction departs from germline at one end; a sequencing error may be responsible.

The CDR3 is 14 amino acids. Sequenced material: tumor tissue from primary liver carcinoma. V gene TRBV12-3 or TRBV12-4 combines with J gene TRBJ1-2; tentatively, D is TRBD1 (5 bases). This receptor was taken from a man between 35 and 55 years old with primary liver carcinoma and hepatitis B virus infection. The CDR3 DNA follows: TGTGCCAGCTCACGGACATGGGGCTATGATGGTTACACCTTC. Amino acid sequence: CASSRTWGYDGYTF.